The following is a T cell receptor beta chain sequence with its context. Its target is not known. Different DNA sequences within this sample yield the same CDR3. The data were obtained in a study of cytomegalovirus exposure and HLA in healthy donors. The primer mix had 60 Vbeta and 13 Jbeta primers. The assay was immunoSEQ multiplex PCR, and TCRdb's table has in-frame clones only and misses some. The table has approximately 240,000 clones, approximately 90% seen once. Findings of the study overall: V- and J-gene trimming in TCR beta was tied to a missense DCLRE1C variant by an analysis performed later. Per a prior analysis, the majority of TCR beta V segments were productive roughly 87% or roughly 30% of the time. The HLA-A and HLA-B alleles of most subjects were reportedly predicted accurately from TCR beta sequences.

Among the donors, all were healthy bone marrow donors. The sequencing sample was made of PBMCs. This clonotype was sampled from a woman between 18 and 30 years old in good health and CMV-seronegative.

The CDR3 here is CASSLSVNTEAFF. As DNA, the CDR3 is TGTGCCAGCAGCTTGTCGGTGAACACTGAAGCTTTCTTT. The chain couples TRBV7-2 to TRBJ1-1; D is unclear. The germline gives CDR1 SGHTA, CDR2 FQGNSA. The CDR3 loop spans 13 amino acids. V was cut by 3 bases and J by 0 bases, with 5 bases left in between. Full variable domain (missing parts from reference TRBV7-2 and TRBJ1-1): GAGVSQSPSNKVTEKGKDVELRCDPISGHTALYWYRQSLGQGLEFLIYFQGNSAPDKSGLPSDRFSAERTGGSVSTLTIQRTQQEDSAVYLCASSLSVNTEAFFGQGTRLTVV.